This T cell receptor beta chain was sequenced during a study of cytomegalovirus exposure and HLA in healthy donors. Overall study findings and caveats: A list of roughly 180 TCR beta chains associated with cytomegalovirus was given. Later on, analysis showed that most CMV-associated TCR beta chains appeared to be HLA-restricted. Presence/absence analyses treated sequencing depth as roughly uniform across donors. Among the CMV-associated chains, a few were confirmed in vitro as specific for CMV antigens.

Trimming removed 4 bases from V and 3 bases from J, with 9 bases in between. Germline loops: CDR1 SQVTM, CDR2 ANQGSEA. The CDR3 has 12 residues. On this clone: Its antigen is unidentified.

It was with 60 Vbeta and 13 Jbeta primers that the PCR ran. Sequencing used immunoSEQ multiplex PCR; TCRdb keeps in-frame clones, though not all of them. The sample has under 200,000 clones, 65% to 90% seen once. The J gene is TRBJ1-2, the V gene TRBV29-1; no reliable D call. This clonotype originated in a woman aged 45-60 years in good health and CMV-seronegative. The source material was PBMCs. The chain's CDR3 is CSVARQHYGYTF. CDR3 DNA: TGCAGCGTTGCGCGGCAGCACTATGGCTACACCTTC.